The clone carrying this T cell receptor beta chain was recorded at least ten times. Unfractionated whole blood was the source of the extracted total RNA. The CDR3 covers 14 residues. Germline-derived CDR1 and CDR2 are MGHDK and SYGVNS. Deletions cut 3 bases from V and 10 bases from J, with 13 bases between. The sample originates from a study of human T cells and chemical hapten exposure. Unique molecular identifiers were affixed to discrete cDNA molecules within the library. TCRdb processed the reads anew with MiXCR; each CDR3 protein has one entry. The sample shows around 120,000 distinct CDR3 sequences, less than 10% of them seen only once.

Sequenced: whole blood. V gene TRBV25-1 combines with J gene TRBJ1-6; D unclear. This sequence originates from a human donor in good health. Some clones in this sample may be carry-over from other donors' samples. CDR3 protein: CASSEGVLGSPLHF. DNA for the CDR3: TGTGCCAGCAGTGAGGGAGTTTTAGGGTCACCCCTCCACTTT.